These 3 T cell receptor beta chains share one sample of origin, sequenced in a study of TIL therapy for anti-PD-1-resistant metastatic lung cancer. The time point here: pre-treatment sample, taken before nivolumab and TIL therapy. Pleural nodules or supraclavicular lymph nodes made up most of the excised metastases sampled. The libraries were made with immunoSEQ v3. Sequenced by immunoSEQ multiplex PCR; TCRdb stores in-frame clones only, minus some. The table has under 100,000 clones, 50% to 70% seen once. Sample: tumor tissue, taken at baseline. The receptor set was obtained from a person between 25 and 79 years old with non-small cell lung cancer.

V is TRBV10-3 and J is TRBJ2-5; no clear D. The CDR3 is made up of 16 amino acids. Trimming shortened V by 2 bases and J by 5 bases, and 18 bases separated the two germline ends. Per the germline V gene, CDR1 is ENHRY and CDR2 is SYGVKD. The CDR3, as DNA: TGTGCCATCAGTGAGCGATGGCAGGACCTTTTGGAGACCCAGTACTTC. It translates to CAISERWQDLLETQYF.

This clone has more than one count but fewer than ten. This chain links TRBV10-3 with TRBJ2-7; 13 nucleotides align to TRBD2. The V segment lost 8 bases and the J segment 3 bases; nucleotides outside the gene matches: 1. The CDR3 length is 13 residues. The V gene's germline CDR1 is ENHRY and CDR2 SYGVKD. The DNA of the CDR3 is TGTGCCATCGGGACTAGCGGGAACTACGAGCAGTACTTC. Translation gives CAIGTSGNYEQYF.

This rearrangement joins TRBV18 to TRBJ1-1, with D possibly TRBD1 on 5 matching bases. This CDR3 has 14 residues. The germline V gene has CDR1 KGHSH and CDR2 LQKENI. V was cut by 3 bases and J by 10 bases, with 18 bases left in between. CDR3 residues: CASSPSPGRGSAFF. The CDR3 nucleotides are TGTGCCAGCTCACCCTCACCGGGACGCGGGTCAGCTTTCTTT.